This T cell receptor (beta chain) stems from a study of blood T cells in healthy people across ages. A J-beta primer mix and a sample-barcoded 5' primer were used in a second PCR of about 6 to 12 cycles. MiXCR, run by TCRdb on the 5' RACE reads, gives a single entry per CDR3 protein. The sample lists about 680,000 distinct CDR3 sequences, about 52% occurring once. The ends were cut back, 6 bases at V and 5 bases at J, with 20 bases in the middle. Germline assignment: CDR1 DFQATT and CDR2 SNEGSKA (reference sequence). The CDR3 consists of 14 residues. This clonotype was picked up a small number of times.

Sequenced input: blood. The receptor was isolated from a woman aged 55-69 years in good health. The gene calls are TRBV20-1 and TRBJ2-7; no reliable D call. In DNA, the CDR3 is TGCAGTGCCCCGTTCCCAGTTCTGGGCGACGAGCAGTACTTC. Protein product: CSAPFPVLGDEQYF.